This TCR beta chain was sequenced for a study of T cell clones after liver transplantation. Clones were sequenced by immunoSEQ multiplex PCR, and TCRdb holds only the in-frame ones, with some missing. There are about 75,000 clones in the sample; around four fifths occur only once, and 2.1% lies in the top ten. This clone was seen only once. The TCR originated in a human patient who received a liver transplant. Some of the T cells may derive from the graft donor. This material consisted of CD4+ T cells from blood, taken less than 50 months after liver transplant.

DNA for the CDR3: TGTGCCAGCAGCTTAATCCTAGCGGGGATATACAATGAGCAGTTCTTC. It translates to CASSLILAGIYNEQFF. The gene calls are TRBV7-2 and TRBJ2-1; TRBD2 matches at 9 bases. The length of the CDR3 is 16 residues. The germline gives CDR1 SGHTA, CDR2 FQGNSA. Losses at the gene ends were 2 bases for V and 4 bases for J; bases not matched to a gene: 6. The full variable domain, with the rest looked up from reference TRBV7-2 and TRBJ2-1, is GAGVSQSPSNKVTEKGKDVELRCDPISGHTALYWYRQSLGQGLEFLIYFQGNSAPDKSGLPSDRFSAERTGGSVSTLTIQRTQQEDSAVYLCASSLILAGIYNEQFFGPGTRLTVL.